These 14 T cell receptor beta chains came from one sample sequenced in a study of monozygotic twins with inflammatory bowel disease. Reanalyzing the 5' RACE reads, TCRdb keeps one entry per CDR3 protein, without DNA. The table for this sample gives roughly 90,000 distinct CDR3 sequences. Sequenced sample: blood. These receptors were obtained from a human donor with ulcerative colitis or Crohn's disease, or a healthy co-twin of an affected twin (not recorded which).

This sequence joins TRBV11-2 and TRBJ2-7; TCRdb designates TRBD2, a call that cannot be tested without DNA. Germline values: CDR1 SGHAT, CDR2 FQNNGV. The CDR3 is 14 amino acids. CDR3 sequence reads: CASSLQRGHYEQYF.

The chain joins TRBV5-1 to TRBJ2-2; checking the TCRdb D call of TRBD1 is not possible without DNA. Per germline, CDR1 SGHRS and CDR2 YFSETQ. CDR3 length: 17 amino acids. CDR3 sequence: CASSSNRGGTFTGELFF.

The CDR3 is CASSRGDYQPQHF. V usage is TRBV14 and J usage is TRBJ1-5. The CDR3 is 13 residues long. Per germline, CDR1 SGHDN and CDR2 FVKESK. The complete variable domain, with remaining parts taken from reference TRBV14 and TRBJ1-5, reads EAGVTQFPSHSVIEKGQTVTLRCDPISGHDNLYWYRRVMGKEIKFLLHFVKESKQDESGMPNNRFLAERTGGTYSTLKVQPAELEDSGVYFCASSRGDYQPQHFGDGTRLSIL.

This chain joins TRBV20-1 and TRBJ2-3; TCRdb lists TRBD2, though no DNA is available to test this call. This CDR3 has 15 amino acids. Germline values: CDR1 DFQATT, CDR2 SNEGSKA (reference sequence). This chain's CDR3 is CSATTSGGAADTQYF.

The chain is built from TRBV6-1 and TRBJ2-1; the D call of TRBD1 rests on TCRdb alone, since no DNA is present to check it. The germline V gene encodes CDR1 MNHNS and CDR2 SASEGT. This CDR3 region has 15 residues. The CDR3 here is CASSPPRGGYNEQFF.

The V gene is TRBV5-1, the J gene TRBJ1-2; as DNA is missing, the TRBD1 call by TCRdb cannot be tested. The germline V gene encodes CDR1 SGHRS and CDR2 YFSETQ. The CDR3 covers 16 residues. This chain's CDR3 is CASSLGRTGDRYGYTF. Full variable domain (missing parts from reference TRBV5-1 and TRBJ1-2): KAGVTQTPRYLIKTRGQQVTLSCSPISGHRSVSWYQQTPGQGLQFLFEYFSETQRNKGNFPGRFSGRQFSNSRSEMNVSTLELGDSALYLCASSLGRTGDRYGYTFGSGTRLTVV.

This sequence joins TRBV27 and TRBJ1-2. From germline, CDR1 is MNHEY and CDR2 SMNVEV (reference sequence). This CDR3 region has 14 residues. CDR3 region: CASSPQEGYYGYTF.

The rearrangement joins TRBV6-1 to TRBJ1-2; TCRdb's D call, TRBD1, is unchecked because there is no DNA. This CDR3 has 14 amino acids. Germline V gene sequence: CDR1 MNHNS, CDR2 SASEGT. The CDR3 spells CASTPSGADYGYTF.

The chain employs TRBV12-3 or TRBV12-4 and TRBJ2-1; TCRdb reports TRBD2, a call that lacks DNA to check it against. This CDR3 region has 15 residues. The CDR3 is CASSSARRARNEQFF.

The rearrangement links TRBV20-1 to TRBJ1-1; TCRdb indicates TRBD1, and absent DNA this call remains unverified. CDR1 is DFQATT and CDR2 is SNEGSKA in the germline V gene (reference sequence). This CDR3 spans 12 amino acids. The CDR3 here is CSASQGNPEAFF.

V and J are TRBV24-1 and TRBJ1-5; TCRdb gives TRBD1 as the D gene, but with no DNA this cannot be confirmed. This CDR3 has 17 residues. CDR1 KGHDR and CDR2 SFDVKD come from the germline V gene. The CDR3 spells CATSDSRRGWGNQPQHF.

The chain recombines TRBV7-2 with TRBJ2-4. In germline, CDR1 is SGHTA, CDR2 FQGNSA. CDR3 size: 14 residues. The CDR3 loop reads CASSLLGAKNIQYF.

The chain couples TRBV6-5 to TRBJ1-2; lacking DNA, the TRBD1 call made by TCRdb goes unchecked. Germline V lookup: CDR1 MNHEY, CDR2 SVGAGI. The CDR3 contains 13 residues. The CDR3 is CASRQQGWRGYTF.

The CDR3: CASSPPGRQGVAGELFF. The chain has TRBV5-1 and TRBJ2-2; with no DNA, the TCRdb D assignment of TRBD1 cannot be verified. Germline loops: CDR1 SGHRS, CDR2 YFSETQ. The CDR3 spans 17 residues.